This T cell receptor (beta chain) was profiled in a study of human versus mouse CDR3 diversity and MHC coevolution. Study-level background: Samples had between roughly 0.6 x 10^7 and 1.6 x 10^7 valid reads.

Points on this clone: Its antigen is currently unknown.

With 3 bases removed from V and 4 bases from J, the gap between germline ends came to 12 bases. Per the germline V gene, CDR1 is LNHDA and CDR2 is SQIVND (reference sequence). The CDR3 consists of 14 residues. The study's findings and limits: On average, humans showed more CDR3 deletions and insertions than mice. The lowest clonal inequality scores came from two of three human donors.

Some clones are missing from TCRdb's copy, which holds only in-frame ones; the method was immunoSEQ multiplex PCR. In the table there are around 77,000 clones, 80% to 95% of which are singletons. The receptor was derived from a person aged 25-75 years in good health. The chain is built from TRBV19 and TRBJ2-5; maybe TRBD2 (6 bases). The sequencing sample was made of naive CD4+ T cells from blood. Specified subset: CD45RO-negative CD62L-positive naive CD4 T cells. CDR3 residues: CASSILEGRETQYF. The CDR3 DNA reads TGTGCCAGTAGTATTTTGGAGGGCCGAGAGACCCAGTACTTC.